This T cell receptor beta chain was obtained from a study of CD8 T cells in ankylosing spondylitis. On this clonotype: What it recognizes is unknown.

Study-wide points: Reports say disease-linked clones showed up significantly more in matched ankylosing spondylitis synovial fluid. It appeared that ankylosing spondylitis blood was characterized by a TCR beta motif of seven or eight highly homologous variants.

The CDR3 runs to 13 residues. Trimming took 1 base from V and 6 from J, leaving 8 bases between them. CDR1 and CDR2 (germline): LNHDA, SQIVND (reference sequence). Quantitative 5'-RACE was performed with molecular barcodes, and it yielded the TCR beta libraries. TCRdb re-analysed the 5' RACE reads in MiXCR, keeping a single row per CDR3 protein. Seen here are fewer than 400,000 distinct CDR3 sequences, about 15% observed once, and the top ten hold roughly 1.1%. The chain employs TRBV19 and TRBJ2-3; no reliable D call. Specimen: blood, either unsorted or a sorted T cell fraction (not recorded which). The sequence derives from a male donor with ankylosing spondylitis or in good health (not recorded which). CDR3 coding DNA: TGTGCCAGTAGTATAGCAGGCCCGGATACGCAGTATTTT. Translated, it gives CASSIAGPDTQYF.